This T cell receptor (beta chain) emerged from a study of control samples from healthy donors and cancer patients. Data came from immunoSEQ multiplex PCR; TCRdb stores just in-frame clones and leaves some out. Of approximately 150,000 clones listed, 90% to 95% are singletons. The source of this sequence is a man in his 60s with colorectal cancer. The sequenced material came from PBMCs.

CDR3 in DNA: TGTGCCAGCAGTGAATATTGGACAGGGGGCGCGAGTAATGAAAAACTGTTTTTT. This codes for CASSEYWTGGASNEKLFF. The V call is TRBV25-1, the J call TRBJ1-4; 11 nucleotides match TRBD1. The CDR3 sequence is 18 residues long. Germline-derived CDR1 and CDR2 are MGHDK and SYGVNS. V lost 0 bases and J lost 4; bases outside the gene matches: 7.